These 14 T cell receptor beta chains came from one sample sequenced in a study of blood T cells in healthy people across ages. Then a second PCR, running roughly 7 to 11 cycles, was carried out with a sample-barcoded 5' primer and a J-beta primer mix. Via MiXCR, TCRdb re-called the 5' RACE reads, giving one row per CDR3 protein. The sample carries about 1.6 million distinct CDR3 sequences, 34% recorded once. Sequenced input: blood. The receptors originated from a woman aged 25-40 years in good health.

This clonotype was picked up a small number of times. The gene calls are TRBV4-1 and TRBJ2-4; possibly TRBD2 for D (5 bases). The CDR3 spans 17 residues. Germline CDR1 is MGHRA and CDR2 is YSYEKL. Between the trimmed V and J ends, which lost 1 base and 0 bases, there was a span of 13 bases. In nucleotides, the CDR3 is TGCGCCAGCAGCCAAGTAATGGGGAGACTAGCCAAAAACATTCAGTACTTC. Its translation: CASSQVMGRLAKNIQYF.

In this sample, this clonotype turned up a few times. An end of the junction differs from the germline gene, which may be a read error. The CDR3 DNA reads as TGTGCCGTCAGTACCGACGGGAGCTCCTACAATGAGCAGTTCTTC. Protein sequence: CAVSTDGSSYNEQFF. This chain joins TRBV10-3 and TRBJ2-1; weak D call: TRBD2 (6 bases). Germline V CDR1 and CDR2: ENHRY, SYGVKD. This CDR3 spans 15 amino acids.

The chain recombines TRBV6-1 with TRBJ2-1, with unresolved D. The CDR3 extends over 15 amino acids. V was clipped by 7 bases and J by 0 bases, with 13 bases between them. In germline, CDR1 is MNHNS, CDR2 SASEGT. The CDR3, as DNA: TGTGCCAGCATTACTTCTCTGAACTCCTACAATGAGCAGTTCTTC. This translates into CASITSLNSYNEQFF.

This clonotype was observed at least ten times. The chain has TRBV28 and TRBJ2-4; D is unclear. Trimming removed 4 bases at V and 0 bases at J, with 13 bases between. Per germline, CDR1 MDHEN and CDR2 SYDVKM. This CDR3 contains 16 residues. Written as DNA, the CDR3 is TGTGCCAGCAGTTCCCCCCCTTCGTTAGCCAAAAACATTCAGTACTTC. This translates into CASSSPPSLAKNIQYF.

This clonotype has at least ten counts. The rearrangement links TRBV20-1 to TRBJ2-5; possibly TRBD1 for D (6 bases). Germline-derived CDR1 and CDR2 are DFQATT and SNEGSKA (reference sequence). CDR3 size: 14 residues. V was trimmed by 0 bases and J by 7 bases, leaving 15 bases between them. CDR3 nucleotides: TGCAGTGCTAGAGATCTCTTTCGAGGGGGGACCCAGTACTTC. Translation: CSARDLFRGGTQYF.

The chain couples TRBV7-3 to TRBJ1-2; 7 bases agree with TRBD1. The CDR3 is made up of 15 amino acids. The germline V gene encodes CDR1 SGHTA and CDR2 FQGTGA. The V gene end was trimmed by 5 bases and the J gene end by 1 base; junction bases not matched to a gene: 7. The CDR3 nucleotides read TGTGCCAGCAGCCCCACAGGGGTCCTTAACTATGGCTACACCTTC. Translated: CASSPTGVLNYGYTF.

This clonotype appeared a few times. This chain links TRBV7-6 with TRBJ2-3; no clear D. Trimming took off 5 bases at V and 3 bases at J, with 15 bases between the two ends. The CDR3 extends over 15 amino acids. CDR1 is SGHVS, CDR2 FNYEAQ, per germline. Here the CDR3 DNA reads TGTGCCAGCAGCCCCACGGGTCCGAGGACAGATACGCAGTATTTT. This codes for CASSPTGPRTDTQYF. Looking up the rest from reference TRBV7-6 and TRBJ2-3 gives the full variable domain: GAGVSQSPRYKVTKRGQDVALRCDPISGHVSLYWYRQALGQGPEFLTYFNYEAQQDKSGLPNDRFSAERPEGSISTLTIQRTEQRDSAMYRCASSPTGPRTDTQYFGPGTRLTVL.

This clonotype was observed a handful of times. The chain employs TRBV20-1 and TRBJ2-7; 12 bases map to TRBD1. The germline V gene encodes CDR1 DFQATT and CDR2 SNEGSKA (reference sequence). Trimming took 4 bases from V and 6 from J; bases not matched to a gene: 4. The CDR3 loop spans 13 amino acids. The DNA of the CDR3 is TGCAGTGCTACGGGACAGGGGGCCGTCGAGCAGTACTTC. This codes for CSATGQGAVEQYF.

Here the CDR3 reads CASSLFRGSDYGYTF. The CDR3 DNA is TGTGCCAGCAGTTTATTTCGGGGGTCGGACTATGGCTACACCTTC. The chain couples TRBV27 to TRBJ1-2, with D maybe TRBD1 (5 bases). The CDR3 runs 15 residues. The V gene's germline CDR1 is MNHEY and CDR2 SMNVEV (reference sequence). Trimming took off 1 base at V and 3 bases at J, with 12 bases between the two ends.

The V gene is TRBV20-1, the J gene TRBJ2-7; the D call may be TRBD1 or TRBD2 (5 bases each). V was shortened by 6 bases and J by 0 bases, with 9 bases between the two germline ends. The CDR3 runs to 12 residues. CDR1 is DFQATT, CDR2 SNEGSKA, per germline (reference sequence). The DNA of the CDR3 is TGCAGTGCCAGGGAGTACTCCTACGAGCAGTACTTC. Translation gives CSAREYSYEQYF.

The genes are TRBV5-1 and TRBJ1-2, with D possibly TRBD1 on 6 matching bases. The CDR3 has 14 residues. The germline V gene has CDR1 SGHRS and CDR2 YFSETQ. Between the trimmed V and J ends, which lost 3 bases and 7 bases, there was a span of 16 bases. The CDR3 here is CASSSQGLGAGYTF. For the CDR3, the DNA is TGCGCCAGCAGCTCCCAGGGTTTGGGGGCTGGCTACACCTTC.

This clonotype turned up a few times. This chain uses TRBV28 with TRBJ2-3, with 9 bases that match TRBD2. The V gene end was trimmed by 7 bases and the J gene end by 6 bases; junction bases not matched to a gene: 5. This CDR3 is built from 13 residues. Looked up from germline, CDR1 is MDHEN and CDR2 is SYDVKM. The CDR3 region has the DNA TGTGCCAGCATACGCGGGAGGGAGGATACGCAGTATTTT. Encoded protein: CASIRGREDTQYF.

This clonotype occurred once. This sequence joins TRBV25-1 and TRBJ1-1; D perhaps matches TRBD1 (6 bases). Deletions cut 8 bases from V and 0 bases from J, with 19 bases between. CDR1 is MGHDK and CDR2 is SYGVNS in the germline V gene. The CDR3 covers 16 residues. The chain's CDR3 is CASSLGGELVNTEAFF. For the CDR3, the DNA is TGTGCCAGCTCCCTAGGGGGGGAGTTGGTGAACACTGAAGCTTTCTTT. Variable domain in full (rest from reference TRBV25-1 and TRBJ1-1): EADIYQTPRYLVIGTGKKITLECSQTMGHDKMYWYQQDPGMELHLIHYSYGVNSTEKGDLSSESTVSRIRTEHFPLTLESARPSHTSQYLCASSLGGELVNTEAFFGQGTRLTVV.

This clonotype was picked up many times. The genes are TRBV3-1 and TRBJ2-7, with D perhaps matching TRBD2 (5 bases). Germline CDR1 and CDR2: LGHDT and YNNKEL (reference sequence). CDR3 length: 15 residues. The V end lost 4 bases, the J end lost 4 bases, and 17 bases lay between the germline ends. DNA for the CDR3: TGTGCCAGCAGCCCCGCCAACGGTGGGGAGTACGAGCAGTACTTC. Its protein is CASSPANGGEYEQYF.